The rows below give T cell receptor beta chains drawn from one sample of a study of T cell repertoires in cytomegalovirus infection. No antigen has been assigned to these receptors. TCRdb used MiXCR to reprocess the reads, holding one entry per CDR3 protein. The sample includes hundreds of thousands of distinct CDR3 sequences, about 31% of them seen just once. The sequencing used cultured CD8+ T cells from PBMCs, collected from culture after CMV antigen stimulation. The receptors here all came from a human donor in good health (CMV status not recorded). Some clones in this sample may be carry-over from other donors' samples. CDR3s include the opening cysteine and the closing phenylalanine or tryptophan. The D gene is left open where the match is weak. Rows may omit the clone size; those that give it use once, few, many or a size class.

v_gene	d_gene	len	abundance	j_gene	CDR3nt	CDR3aa
TRBV7-8	-	14	many	TRBJ1-1	TGTGCCAGCAGCCAGGACAACATGAACACTGAAGCTTTCTTT	CASSQDNMNTEAFF
TRBV11-3	TRBD2	14	-	TRBJ2-1	TGTGCCAGCAGATATGGCGGGGGGGCTCACGAGCAGTTCTTC	CASRYGGGAHEQFF
TRBV5-1	TRBD1	16	once	TRBJ2-5	TGCGCCAGCAGACCCCGAGGACAGGGGGCTCAAGAGACCCAGTACTTC	CASRPRGQGAQETQYF
TRBV12-3/TRBV12-4	-	13	-	TRBJ2-3	TGTGTCAGCAGTTTCTCCTTCACAGATACGCAGTATTTT	CVSSFSFTDTQYF
TRBV7-9	-	17	few	TRBJ1-4	TGTGCCAGCAGCCTTTGGGACAAGGGACCACAAAATGAAAAACTGTTTTTT	CASSLWDKGPQNEKLFF
TRBV9	TRBD1	16	-	TRBJ2-7	TGTGCCAGCAGCTCCGACCCCTACAGGGGGTCCTACGAGCAGTACTTC	CASSSDPYRGSYEQYF
TRBV6-2/TRBV6-3	-	14	once	TRBJ1-2	TGTGACAGCAGTAACGACAGTGACTCGTATGGCTACACCTTC	CDSSNDSDSYGYTF
TRBV5-4	TRBD2	24	few	TRBJ2-3	TGTGCCAGCAGCGGCGACACCGGGACTAGCGGGGGCCTGAGATCCACTCCAAGCGCAGATACGCAGTATTTT	CASSGDTGTSGGLRSTPSADTQYF
TRBV19	-	17	few	TRBJ1-5	TGTGCCAGTAGTAGCCACCAGATTGGAGGGGTCAATCAGCCCCAGCATTTT	CASSSHQIGGVNQPQHF
TRBV19	TRBD1	20	-	TRBJ2-2	TGTGCCAGTAGTATCACAAGCCTAGGACAGGGAAGGGAGAACACCGGGGAGCTGTTTTTT	CASSITSLGQGRENTGELFF
TRBV6-5	-	15	few	TRBJ1-6	TGTGCCAGCAGTTACCGGGACCTCTATAATTCACCCCTCCACTTT	CASSYRDLYNSPLHF
TRBV27	-	15	-	TRBJ2-3	TGTGCCAGCAGTTCCTGGAGCTTGTTTGCAGATACGCAGTATTTT	CASSSWSLFADTQYF
TRBV2	-	15	-	TRBJ2-5	TGTGCCAGCAGTGAAGCGCGACAGAAAAAAGAGACCCAGTACTTC	CASSEARQKKETQYF
TRBV7-9	-	17	many	TRBJ2-1	TGTGCCAGCAGCTTAAGGGGTGGAGATAGCTCCTACAATGAGCAGTTCTTC	CASSLRGGDSSYNEQFF
TRBV4-1	-	15	-	TRBJ1-3	TGCGCCAGCAGCCAAGCCAACGGGGATGGCTACACCATATATTTT	CASSQANGDGYTIYF
TRBV4-1	TRBD2	15	-	TRBJ2-1	TGCGCCAGCAGCCAAGTAGCGGCGGGGGGGGGTGAGCAGTTCTTC	CASSQVAAGGGEQFF
TRBV5-1	-	15	many	TRBJ1-1	TGCGCCAGCAGCTTGGAGGGATACAGGGACACTGAAGCTTTCTTT	CASSLEGYRDTEAFF
TRBV14	TRBD1	16	-	TRBJ2-7	TGTGCCAGCAGCCAAGGGTACGGACAGGGGTCCTACGAGCAGTACTTC	CASSQGYGQGSYEQYF
TRBV10-3	TRBD1	15	-	TRBJ1-2	TGTGCCATCAGCCCAGGGGGGGATCATAACTATGGCTACACCTTC	CAISPGGDHNYGYTF
TRBV7-6	TRBD1	15	-	TRBJ2-7	TGTGCCAGCAGTCCCCGGGACAGACGTTTCGACGAGCAGTACTTC	CASSPRDRRFDEQYF
TRBV6-2/TRBV6-3	-	15	-	TRBJ2-1	TGTGCCAGCATCGAAGGGTCAAGCTCCTACAATGAGCAGTTCTTC	CASIEGSSSYNEQFF
TRBV28	TRBD1	12	-	TRBJ1-2	TGTGCCAGCAGTTTATGGGGACAGGACTACACCTTC	CASSLWGQDYTF
TRBV7-2	-	14	many	TRBJ2-1	TGTGCCAGCAGCTTGGTCTCGGGAGTCGATGAGCAGTTCTTC	CASSLVSGVDEQFF
TRBV28	-	17	few	TRBJ1-4	TGTGCCAGCAGTTTAGTCGCAGGGCAACTTTCTAATGAAAAACTGTTTTTT	CASSLVAGQLSNEKLFF
TRBV27	TRBD2	15	-	TRBJ2-3	TGTGCCAGCAGTCCGTTCCGCGGGGGAACAGATACGCAGTATTTT	CASSPFRGGTDTQYF
TRBV7-2	TRBD1	18	many	TRBJ2-5	TGTGCGCGAGACAGGGGGATCCCGCCCGGAGCTGTTCAAGAGACCCAGTACTTC	CARDRGIPPGAVQETQYF
TRBV19	-	14	-	TRBJ1-6	TGTGCCAGTAGTATTTCCAGTGCCAATTCACCCCTCCACTTT	CASSISSANSPLHF
TRBV27	TRBD1	16	-	TRBJ1-2	TGTGCCAGCAGTTGGGATACCGGGACAGGGGTAGAGGGCTACACCTTC	CASSWDTGTGVEGYTF
TRBV19	-	15	-	TRBJ1-4	TGTGCCAGTGCTAACCCGGACCCCTCGATGAAGTGGCTGTTTTTT	CASANPDPSMKWLFF
TRBV2	TRBD1	15	few	TRBJ2-3	TGTGCCAGCAGCCCCGGACAGGGAGGTACAGATACGCAGTATTTT	CASSPGQGGTDTQYF
TRBV6-5	TRBD2	15	-	TRBJ2-4	TGTGCCAGCAGTTACTCGGCGGGGGAGAAAAACATTCAGTACTTC	CASSYSAGEKNIQYF
TRBV6-5	-	16	-	TRBJ2-2	TGTGCCAGCAGTCCGTTTGGACAGACCTCCACCGGGGAGCTGTTTTTT	CASSPFGQTSTGELFF
TRBV20-1	TRBD1	14	-	TRBJ1-1	TGCAGTGCTTTTAGGGGGCGCGGGGACACTGAAGCTTTCTTT	CSAFRGRGDTEAFF
TRBV7-6	TRBD2	17	few	TRBJ2-1	TGTGCCAGCAGCTTAGGGCTAGCTGGGGGGGGATACAATGAGCAGTTCTTC	CASSLGLAGGGYNEQFF
TRBV7-9	-	14	-	TRBJ1-1	TGTGCCAGCAGCCCCCCGGTAGCCCACACTGAAGCTTTCTTT	CASSPPVAHTEAFF
TRBV4-1	-	14	-	TRBJ2-7	TGCGCCAGCAGCCAGTTACCTCAAGCCTACGAGCAGTACTTC	CASSQLPQAYEQYF
TRBV12-3/TRBV12-4	-	15	many	TRBJ1-4	TGTGCCAGCAGTCCCTCCGGGGCCTCCCAGGAAAAACTGTTTTTT	CASSPSGASQEKLFF
TRBV7-9	-	13	many	TRBJ1-2	TGTGCCAGCAGCTTAGACAAGGGGCATGGCTACACCTTC	CASSLDKGHGYTF
TRBV7-6	TRBD1	13	-	TRBJ1-2	TGTGCCAGCAGTCAGGGGGCTCTCTATGGCTACACCTTC	CASSQGALYGYTF
TRBV12-5	-	14	few	TRBJ2-3	TGTGCTAGTGGTTTCGAAAGGGTTACAGATACGCAGTATTTT	CASGFERVTDTQYF
TRBV27	-	14	-	TRBJ1-1	TGTGCCAGCAGTTTACGGGGAGTGTACCCTGAAGCTTTCTTT	CASSLRGVYPEAFF
TRBV10-3	TRBD2	12	-	TRBJ2-1	TGTGCCACCATGACTAGCGGAGATGAGCAGTTCTTC	CATMTSGDEQFF
TRBV28	-	13	-	TRBJ2-5	TGTGCCAGCAGACTCAGGGGAGGAGAGACCCAGTACTTC	CASRLRGGETQYF
TRBV10-1	-	13	few	TRBJ2-1	TGCGCCAGCAGTGAGGGGCCGGTCAATGAGCAGTTCTTC	CASSEGPVNEQFF